This TCR beta chain was recovered during a study of OX40 agonist ivuxolimab in advanced cancers. On the study more broadly: Dose-escalation cases comprised hepatocellular carcinoma, melanoma, renal cell or head and neck cancer.

Sequencing was performed with immunoSEQ multiplex PCR; in TCRdb, only in-frame clones are kept and a portion is missing. The sample shows about 61,000 clones, 82% of them seen only once. In its sample, this clone was seen a few times. After removal of 2 bases from V and 10 bases from J, the junction contained 7 bases not matched to a gene. Per germline, CDR1 MNHEY and CDR2 SVGAGI. CDR3 size: 14 residues. The sample consisted of CD4+ or CD8+ T cells sorted from blood, taken in a trial of the OX40 agonist ivuxolimab. This TCR came from an adult with an advanced solid tumor such as melanoma, head and neck, liver or kidney cancer. J is TRBJ1-5 and V is TRBV6-5, with 8 bases fitting TRBD1. DNA of the CDR3: TGTGCCAGCAGTTACAGCCAGGGGGCCCCTCCCCAGCATTTT. Translating it yields CASSYSQGAPPQHF.